This is a list of T cell receptor beta chains from one sample in a study of identical twins. TCRdb processed the 5' RACE reads anew with MiXCR; each CDR3 protein has one entry. This repertoire shows fewer than 650,000 distinct CDR3 sequences, around 7.5% found once; its top ten account for 1.5% to 2%. The same sample was also used in a study of yellow fever vaccine responses in identical twins.

Sequenced sample: PBMCs. The receptors come from a woman in her late teens or twenties in good health. The CDR3 runs from the conserved cysteine through the conserved F or W. Each record gives: V gene, D gene, J gene, clone size, CDR3 protein, CDR3 DNA. D genes are given only for firm matches. Rows may omit the clone size; those that give it use once, few, many or a size class.

>TRBV6-5|-|TRBJ2-2|many
CASSYQTSFTGELFF
TGTGCCAGCAGTTACCAAACTAGTTTCACCGGGGAGCTGTTTTTT
>TRBV21-1|-|TRBJ2-3|few
CASSIGAGGGTDTQYF
TGTGCCAGCAGCATAGGGGCGGGGGGGGGCACAGATACGCAGTATTTT
>TRBV12-3/TRBV12-4|-|TRBJ2-4|many
CASSLGRLENF
TGTGCCAGCAGTTTGGGTAGATTAGAAAACTTC
>TRBV6-1|-|TRBJ2-5|many
CASRLKTGGVETQYF
TGTGCCAGCAGACTTAAAACAGGAGGAGTGGAGACCCAGTACTTC
>TRBV4-1|-|TRBJ1-1|-
CASSQDSWGTEAFF
TGCGCCAGCAGCCAAGATTCTTGGGGCACTGAAGCTTTCTTT
>TRBV29-1|-|TRBJ2-3|-
CSATGPGRTDTQYF
TGCAGCGCCACAGGTCCGGGACGTACGGATACGCAGTATTTT
>TRBV10-3|TRBD2|TRBJ2-5|few
CAISELAGASGETQYF
TGTGCCATCAGTGAGTTAGCGGGGGCGTCGGGTGAGACCCAGTACTTC
>TRBV27|TRBD1|TRBJ2-3|few
CASSPYRGSTDTQYF
TGTGCCAGCAGTCCCTACAGGGGTTCCACAGATACGCAGTATTTT
>TRBV6-1|-|TRBJ2-1|-
CASSRTKTGPANNEQFF
TGTGCCAGCAGCCGAACAAAGACAGGTCCAGCCAACAATGAGCAGTTCTTC
>TRBV2|-|TRBJ1-1|-
CASSESAPMNTEAFF
TGTGCCAGCAGTGAATCAGCCCCAATGAACACTGAAGCTTTCTTT
>TRBV28|-|TRBJ2-1|-
CASSSRGYEQFF
TGTGCCAGCAGTTCCCGGGGGTATGAGCAGTTCTTC
>TRBV5-1|TRBD2|TRBJ2-7|-
CASSRLAGDSEEQYF
TGCGCCAGCAGCCGTCTAGCGGGAGATTCTGAGGAGCAGTACTTC
>TRBV6-1|TRBD1|TRBJ1-4|many
CASSPAGGTGEKLFF
TGTGCCAGCAGTCCCGCGGGCGGGACAGGTGAAAAACTGTTTTTT
>TRBV29-1|TRBD1|TRBJ2-7|-
CSVETGALTYEQYF
TGCAGCGTTGAAACAGGGGCCCTTACCTACGAGCAGTACTTC
>TRBV12-3/TRBV12-4|-|TRBJ1-2|many
CASSSYAGVNYGYTF
TGTGCCAGCAGTTCCTACGCAGGGGTTAACTATGGCTACACCTTC
>TRBV18|-|TRBJ1-5|-
CASSPGSHQPQHF
TGTGCCAGCTCACCAGGGTCCCATCAGCCCCAGCATTTT
>TRBV6-1|-|TRBJ2-3|-
CASSVGLDTDTQYF
TGTGCCAGCAGTGTGGGACTCGACACAGATACGCAGTATTTT
>TRBV5-1|TRBD2|TRBJ2-1|-
CASSWGLADYNEQFF
TGCGCCAGCAGCTGGGGACTAGCGGATTACAATGAGCAGTTCTTC
>TRBV20-1|TRBD2|TRBJ2-1|few
CSAQPTSGRPDEQFF
TGCAGTGCTCAACCGACTAGCGGGAGACCGGATGAGCAGTTCTTC
>TRBV12-3/TRBV12-4|TRBD2|TRBJ2-3|-
CASTTQEGLAGSDTQYF
TGTGCCAGCACTACTCAAGAGGGTCTAGCGGGATCAGATACGCAGTATTTT
>TRBV5-1|TRBD1|TRBJ2-1|few
CASSLATGLGNEQFF
TGCGCCAGCAGCTTGGCGACAGGGTTAGGCAATGAGCAGTTCTTC
>TRBV12-3/TRBV12-4|TRBD2|TRBJ2-5|-
CASSFLAGDFQYF
TGTGCCAGCAGTTTCTTAGCGGGAGATTTTCAGTACTTC
>TRBV27|-|TRBJ2-1|few
CASQLSSYNEQFF
TGTGCCAGCCAGCTAAGCTCCTACAATGAGCAGTTCTTC
>TRBV4-2|-|TRBJ2-6|many
CASSQTADGANVLTF
TGTGCCAGCAGCCAGACGGCCGATGGGGCCAACGTCCTGACTTTC
>TRBV12-3/TRBV12-4|-|TRBJ2-3|few
CASSLADPTVAYSSTDTQYF
TGTGCCAGCAGTTTAGCGGATCCCACCGTAGCCTACTCTAGCACAGATACGCAGTATTTT
>TRBV18|-|TRBJ1-1|-
CASSRQEGNTEAFF
TGTGCCAGCTCACGACAGGAGGGGAACACTGAAGCTTTCTTT
>TRBV5-1|TRBD2|TRBJ2-3|-
CASSHIGGGEDTQYF
TGCGCCAGCAGCCATATTGGCGGGGGAGAGGATACGCAGTATTTT
>TRBV27|TRBD1|TRBJ1-4|many
CASSSLDRGHEKLFF
TGTGCCAGCAGTTCCCTGGACAGGGGGCATGAAAAACTGTTTTTT
>TRBV20-1|TRBD2|TRBJ2-7|-
CSALTPSGTGEQYF
TGCAGTGCTCTAACCCCCAGCGGGACCGGTGAGCAGTACTTC
>TRBV5-1|-|TRBJ2-3|few
CASSLTAPDTQYF
TGCGCCAGCAGCTTGACAGCGCCAGATACGCAGTATTTT
>TRBV5-1|TRBD1|TRBJ1-1|few
CASRSDRGTEAFF
TGCGCCAGCAGATCGGACAGGGGTACTGAAGCTTTCTTT
>TRBV6-5|-|TRBJ1-2|-
CASSYKRNYGYTF
TGTGCCAGCAGTTACAAACGTAACTATGGCTACACCTTC
>TRBV3-1|-|TRBJ2-2|many
CASSPVRGELFF
TGTGCCAGCAGCCCGGTTCGCGGGGAGCTGTTTTTT
>TRBV29-1|TRBD2|TRBJ2-1|many
CSVELRGGSVRNEQFF
TGCAGCGTTGAACTCCGGGGGGGTAGCGTAAGGAATGAGCAGTTCTTC
>TRBV29-1|-|TRBJ2-2|-
CSVESRNTGELFF
TGCAGCGTTGAATCCAGAAACACCGGGGAGCTGTTTTTT
>TRBV5-1|-|TRBJ1-1|few
CASSTGMGNTEAFF
TGCGCCAGCAGCACAGGGATGGGGAACACTGAAGCTTTCTTT
>TRBV7-2|TRBD1|TRBJ2-7|few
CASSQAGTGVYEQYF
TGTGCCAGCAGTCAGGCCGGGACAGGGGTCTACGAGCAGTACTTC
>TRBV6-1|-|TRBJ1-6|-
CASSDSAKILSPLHF
TGTGCCAGCAGTGATAGCGCGAAAATCCTTTCACCCCTCCACTTT
>TRBV4-1|-|TRBJ2-1|many
CASSQDKGSYNEQFF
TGCGCCAGCAGCCAAGATAAGGGCTCCTACAATGAGCAGTTCTTC
>TRBV29-1|TRBD2|TRBJ2-1|few
CSVETSGGVFNEQFF
TGCAGCGTTGAAACTAGCGGGGGGGTTTTCAATGAGCAGTTCTTC
>TRBV20-1|TRBD2|TRBJ2-3|many
CSVRRQTSTHTQYF
TGCAGTGTTAGGCGGCAGACTAGCACACATACGCAGTATTTT
>TRBV20-1|-|TRBJ1-5|-
CSARGEITEGVDSNQPQHF
TGCAGTGCTAGAGGGGAGATTACGGAAGGGGTGGATAGCAATCAGCCCCAGCATTTT
>TRBV12-3/TRBV12-4|TRBD2|TRBJ2-5|few
CASSEVAGGPWETQYF
TGTGCCAGCAGTGAGGTAGCGGGAGGGCCATGGGAGACCCAGTACTTC
>TRBV4-1|TRBD1|TRBJ1-5|many
CASSQETGFSSQPQHF
TGCGCCAGCAGCCAAGAGACAGGGTTCTCGAGTCAGCCCCAGCATTTT
>TRBV7-2|-|TRBJ1-3|-
CASSRAGGSGNTIYF
TGTGCCAGCTCCCGCGCGGGGGGATCCGGAAACACCATATATTTT
>TRBV7-6|TRBD1|TRBJ2-1|few
CASSLGLDRVHEQFF
TGTGCCAGCAGCTTGGGCCTCGACAGGGTCCATGAGCAGTTCTTC
>TRBV4-1|TRBD1|TRBJ1-1|many
CASSRGDRVARTEAFF
TGCGCCAGCAGCAGAGGAGACAGGGTAGCTAGGACTGAAGCTTTCTTT
>TRBV12-3/TRBV12-4|-|TRBJ1-2|many
CASSLARGYTF
TGTGCCAGCTCGCTGGCTCGGGGCTACACCTTC